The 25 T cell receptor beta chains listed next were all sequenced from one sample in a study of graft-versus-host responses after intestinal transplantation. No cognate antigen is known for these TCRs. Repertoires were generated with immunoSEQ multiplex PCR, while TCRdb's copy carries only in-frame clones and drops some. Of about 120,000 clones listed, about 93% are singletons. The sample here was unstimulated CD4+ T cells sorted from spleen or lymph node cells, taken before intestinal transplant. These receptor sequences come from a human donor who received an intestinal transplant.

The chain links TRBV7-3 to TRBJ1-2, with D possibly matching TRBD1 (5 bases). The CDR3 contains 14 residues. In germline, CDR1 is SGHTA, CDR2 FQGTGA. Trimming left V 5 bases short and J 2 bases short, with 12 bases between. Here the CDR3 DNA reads TGTGCCAGCAGCCCGACGGGACGGAACTATGGCTACACCTTC. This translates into CASSPTGRNYGYTF.

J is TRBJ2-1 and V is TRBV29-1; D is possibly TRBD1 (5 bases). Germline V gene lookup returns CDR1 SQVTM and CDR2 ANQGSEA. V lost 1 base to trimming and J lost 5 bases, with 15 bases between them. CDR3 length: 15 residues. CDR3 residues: CSVEASDRHHNEQFF. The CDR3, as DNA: TGCAGCGTTGAAGCAAGTGACAGACATCACAATGAGCAGTTCTTC.

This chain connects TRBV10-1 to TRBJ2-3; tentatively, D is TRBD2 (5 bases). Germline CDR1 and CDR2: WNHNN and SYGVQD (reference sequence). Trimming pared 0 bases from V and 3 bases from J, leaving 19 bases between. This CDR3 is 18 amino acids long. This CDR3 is CASSESTAAGVQTDTQYF. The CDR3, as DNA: TGCGCCAGCAGTGAGTCGACCGCTGCCGGGGTTCAAACAGATACGCAGTATTTT.

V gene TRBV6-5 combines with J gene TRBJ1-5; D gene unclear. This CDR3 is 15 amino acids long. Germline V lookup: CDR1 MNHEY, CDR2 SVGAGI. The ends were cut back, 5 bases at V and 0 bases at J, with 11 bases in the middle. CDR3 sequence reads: CASSRSSYSNQPQHF. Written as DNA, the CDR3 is TGTGCCAGCAGTAGGAGTTCCTATAGCAATCAGCCCCAGCATTTT.

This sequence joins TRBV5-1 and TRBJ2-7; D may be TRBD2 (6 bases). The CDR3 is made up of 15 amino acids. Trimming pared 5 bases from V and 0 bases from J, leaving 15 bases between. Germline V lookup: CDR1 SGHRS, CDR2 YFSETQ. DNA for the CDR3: TGCGCCAGCAGTTTTCTGGCGGGGCCCTCCTACGAGCAGTACTTC. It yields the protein CASSFLAGPSYEQYF.

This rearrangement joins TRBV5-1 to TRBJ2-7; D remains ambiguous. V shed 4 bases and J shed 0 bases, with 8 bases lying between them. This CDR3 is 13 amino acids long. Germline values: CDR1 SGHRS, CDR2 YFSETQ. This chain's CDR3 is CASSPRSSYEQYF. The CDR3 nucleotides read TGCGCCAGCAGCCCCAGGAGCTCCTACGAGCAGTACTTC. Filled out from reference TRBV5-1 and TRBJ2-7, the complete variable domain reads KAGVTQTPRYLIKTRGQQVTLSCSPISGHRSVSWYQQTPGQGLQFLFEYFSETQRNKGNFPGRFSGRQFSNSRSEMNVSTLELGDSALYLCASSPRSSYEQYFGPGTRLTVT.

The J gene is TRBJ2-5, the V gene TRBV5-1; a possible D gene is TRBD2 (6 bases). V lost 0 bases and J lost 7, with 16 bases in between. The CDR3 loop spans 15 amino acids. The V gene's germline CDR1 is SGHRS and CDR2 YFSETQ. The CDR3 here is CASSLEPSRAGTQYF. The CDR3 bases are TGCGCCAGCAGCTTGGAACCTAGCCGAGCGGGGACCCAGTACTTC.

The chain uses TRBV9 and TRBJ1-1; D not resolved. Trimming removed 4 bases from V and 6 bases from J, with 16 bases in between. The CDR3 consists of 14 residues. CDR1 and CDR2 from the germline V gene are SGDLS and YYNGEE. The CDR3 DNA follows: TGTGCCAGCAGCCCCCAGCCGGTTGGGTCTGAAGCTTTCTTT. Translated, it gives CASSPQPVGSEAFF. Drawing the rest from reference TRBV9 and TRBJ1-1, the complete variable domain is DSGVTQTPKHLITATGQRVTLRCSPRSGDLSVYWYQQSLDQGLQFLIQYYNGEERAKGNILERFSAQQFPDLHSELNLSSLELGDSALYFCASSPQPVGSEAFFGQGTRLTVV.

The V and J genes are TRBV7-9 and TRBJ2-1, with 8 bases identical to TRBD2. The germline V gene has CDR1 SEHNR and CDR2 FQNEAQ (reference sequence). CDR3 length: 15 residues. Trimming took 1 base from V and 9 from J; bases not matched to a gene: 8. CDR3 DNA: TGTGCCAGCAGCTTAGTCGGGAGGGCCAACCCTGAGCAGTTCTTC. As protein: CASSLVGRANPEQFF.

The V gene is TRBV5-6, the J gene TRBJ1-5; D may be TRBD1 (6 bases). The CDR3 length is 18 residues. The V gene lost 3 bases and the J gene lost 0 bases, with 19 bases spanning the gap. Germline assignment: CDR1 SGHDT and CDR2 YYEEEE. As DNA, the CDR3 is TGTGCCAGCAGCTCCCGACAGGAGATAATCTATAGCAATCAGCCCCAGCATTTT. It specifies CASSSRQEIIYSNQPQHF.

Here the CDR3 reads CASSVGGGLDSYNEQFF. The CDR3 region has the DNA TGTGCCAGCAGCGTAGGGGGGGGCTTGGACTCCTACAATGAGCAGTTCTTC. The genes are TRBV9 and TRBJ2-1, with D possibly matching TRBD2 (7 bases). This CDR3 has 17 residues. Germline V gene data show CDR1 as SGDLS and CDR2 as YYNGEE. Trimming shortened V by 0 bases and J by 0 bases, and 13 bases separated the two germline ends.

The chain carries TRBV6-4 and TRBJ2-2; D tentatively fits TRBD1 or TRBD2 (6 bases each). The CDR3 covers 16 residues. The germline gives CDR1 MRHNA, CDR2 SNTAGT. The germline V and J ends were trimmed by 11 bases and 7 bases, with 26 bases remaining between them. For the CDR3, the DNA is TGTGCCGCCGGGGGCTCCCTCTATAGGGGTGGCGGGGAGCTGTTTTTT. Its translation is CAAGGSLYRGGGELFF.

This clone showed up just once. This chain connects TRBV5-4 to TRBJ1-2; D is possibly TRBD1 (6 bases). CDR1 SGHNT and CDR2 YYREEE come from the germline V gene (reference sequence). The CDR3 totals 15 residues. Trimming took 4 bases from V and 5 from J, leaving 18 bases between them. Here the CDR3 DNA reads TGTGCCAGCAGCCCAACCCCTGAAAGGGGGTATGGCTACACCTTC. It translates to CASSPTPERGYGYTF.

The CDR3 nucleotides read TGTGCCAGCGGGGGGGGACAGGGCCGCACAGATACGCAGTATTTT. Residues: CASGGGQGRTDTQYF. The chain carries TRBV2 and TRBJ2-3; 9 nucleotides line up with TRBD1. V shed 8 bases and J 1 base; nucleotides not matched to a gene: 7. Germline values: CDR1 SNHLY, CDR2 FYNNEI. This CDR3 spans 15 amino acids.

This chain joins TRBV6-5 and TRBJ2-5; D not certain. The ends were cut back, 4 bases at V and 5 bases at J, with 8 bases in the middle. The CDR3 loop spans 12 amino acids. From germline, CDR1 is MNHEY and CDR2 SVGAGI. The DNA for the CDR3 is TGTGCCAGCAGTTCGAGAATGGAGACCCAGTACTTC. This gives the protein CASSSRMETQYF.

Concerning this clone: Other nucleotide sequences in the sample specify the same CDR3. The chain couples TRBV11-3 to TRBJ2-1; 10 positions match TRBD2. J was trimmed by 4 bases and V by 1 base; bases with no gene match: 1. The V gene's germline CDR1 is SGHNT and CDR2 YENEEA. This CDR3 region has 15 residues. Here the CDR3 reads CASSLGTSGYNEQFF. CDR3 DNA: TGTGCCAGCAGCTTAGGGACTAGCGGATACAATGAGCAGTTCTTC.

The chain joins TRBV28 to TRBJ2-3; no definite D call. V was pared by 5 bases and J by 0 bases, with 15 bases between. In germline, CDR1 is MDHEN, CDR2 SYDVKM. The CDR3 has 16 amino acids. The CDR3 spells CASSDTQTPSTDTQYF. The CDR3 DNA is TGTGCCAGCAGTGATACGCAGACCCCTAGCACAGATACGCAGTATTTT.

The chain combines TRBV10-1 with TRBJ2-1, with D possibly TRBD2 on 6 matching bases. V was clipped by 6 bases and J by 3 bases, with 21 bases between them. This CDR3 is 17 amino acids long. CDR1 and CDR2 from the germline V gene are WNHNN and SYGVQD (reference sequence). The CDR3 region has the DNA TGCGCCAGCAGCCTCAGACTAGTCCACACTATCTACAATGAGCAGTTCTTC. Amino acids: CASSLRLVHTIYNEQFF.

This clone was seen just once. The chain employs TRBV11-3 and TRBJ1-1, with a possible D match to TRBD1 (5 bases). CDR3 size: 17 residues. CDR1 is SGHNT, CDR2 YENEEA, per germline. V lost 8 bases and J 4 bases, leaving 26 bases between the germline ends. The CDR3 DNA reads TGTGCCAGCTCGAAAGGGAGAGCTGCAGGGTACGGCACTGAAGCTTTCTTT. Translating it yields CASSKGRAAGYGTEAFF.

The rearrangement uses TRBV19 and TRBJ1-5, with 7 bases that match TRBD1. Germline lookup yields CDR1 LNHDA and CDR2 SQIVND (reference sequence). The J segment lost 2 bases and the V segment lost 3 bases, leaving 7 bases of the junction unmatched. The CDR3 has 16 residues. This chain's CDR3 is CASSIPQQGRNQPQHF. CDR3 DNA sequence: TGTGCCAGTAGTATCCCTCAACAGGGGCGCAATCAGCCCCAGCATTTT.

Here the CDR3 DNA reads TGTGCCAGTACGGGACAGGGGAGGTCTGGCTACACCTTC. It codes for CASTGQGRSGYTF. The rearrangement uses TRBV28 and TRBJ1-2, with 10 bases fitting TRBD1. This CDR3 has 13 amino acids. The V and J ends lost 9 bases and 7 bases, in that order; junction bases with no gene match: 8. Germline V gene lookup returns CDR1 MDHEN and CDR2 SYDVKM.

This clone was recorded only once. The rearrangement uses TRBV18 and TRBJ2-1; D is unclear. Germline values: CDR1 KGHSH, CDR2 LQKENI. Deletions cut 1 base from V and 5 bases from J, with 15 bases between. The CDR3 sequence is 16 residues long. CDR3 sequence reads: CASSPRPTPNNNEQFF. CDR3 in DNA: TGTGCCAGCTCACCACGTCCTACACCTAATAACAATGAGCAGTTCTTC.

CDR3: CASSFDRSSYNEQFF. CDR3 nucleotides: TGTGCCAGCAGCTTCGACAGGAGCTCCTACAATGAGCAGTTCTTC. J is TRBJ2-1 and V is TRBV7-3, with D possibly being TRBD1 (6 bases). The CDR3 runs 15 residues. The germline CDR1 and CDR2 sequences are SGHTA and FQGTGA. V lost 3 bases, J lost 0 bases, and 9 bases lay in between.

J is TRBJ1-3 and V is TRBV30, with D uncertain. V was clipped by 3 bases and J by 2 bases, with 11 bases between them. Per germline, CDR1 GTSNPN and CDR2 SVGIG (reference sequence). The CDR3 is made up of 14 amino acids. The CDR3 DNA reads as TGTGCCTGGAGCGGACGGGGAACTGGAAACACCATATATTTT. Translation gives CAWSGRGTGNTIYF.

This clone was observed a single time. The CDR3 coding sequence is TGTGCCAGTAGCATCCAGGACAGGGCCCGTTGGGGCTACACCTTC. Residues: CASSIQDRARWGYTF. This sequence joins TRBV19 and TRBJ1-2; 8 bases match TRBD1. Germline V gene data show CDR1 as LNHDA and CDR2 as SQIVND (reference sequence). V dropped 6 bases and J dropped 8; count of bases not matched to a gene: 14. The CDR3 extends over 15 amino acids.